The next 8 T cell receptor beta chains were all read from a single sample in a study of T cell responses to AZD1222 COVID-19 vaccine. Method: immunoSEQ multiplex PCR; TCRdb's copy keeps in-frame clones and lacks some. The repertoire includes about 180,000 clones, around 94% of them detected once, and about 1.5% sits in the top ten. This specimen consisted of peripheral blood, obtained 28 days after the second AZD1222 dose. These receptors all come from an adult who received the AZD1222 COVID-19 vaccine.

The chain recombines TRBV2 with TRBJ1-5; D unresolved. Germline V gene lookup returns CDR1 SNHLY and CDR2 FYNNEI. The CDR3 runs to 13 residues. V was trimmed by 7 bases and J by 0 bases, leaving 7 bases between them. The CDR3 is CASKRYSNQPQHF. CDR3 nucleotide sequence: TGTGCCAGCAAGAGGTATAGCAATCAGCCCCAGCATTTT.

This rearrangement joins TRBV14 to TRBJ1-1; D remains unclear. The CDR3 totals 13 residues. The V and J ends lost 5 bases and 1 base respectively, with 8 bases between them. Looked up from germline, CDR1 is SGHDN and CDR2 is FVKESK. CDR3: CASSAWWNTEAFF. CDR3 DNA sequence: TGTGCCAGCAGCGCTTGGTGGAACACTGAAGCTTTCTTT.

The chain couples TRBV27 to TRBJ2-2; no definite D call. CDR1 and CDR2 (germline): MNHEY, SMNVEV (reference sequence). The V end was cut by 2 bases, the J end by 0 bases, with 4 bases between. The CDR3 is 14 residues long. CDR3 nucleotide sequence: TGTGCCAGCAGTTTAACAGCGAACACCGGGGAGCTGTTTTTT. It is translated as CASSLTANTGELFF.

Written as DNA, the CDR3 is TGTGCCAGCAGTTTAGTAGGTCCATATGGCTACACCTTC. Its translation: CASSLVGPYGYTF. The chain joins TRBV12-3 or TRBV12-4 to TRBJ1-2; D is unclear. The CDR3 covers 13 residues. V lost 1 base, J lost 5 bases, and 8 bases lay in between.

This sequence joins TRBV9 and TRBJ1-1; D is unclear. CDR3 length: 15 amino acids. Germline loops: CDR1 SGDLS, CDR2 YYNGEE. Trimming removed 4 bases from V and 2 bases from J, with 15 bases in between. The CDR3 region has the DNA TGTGCCAGCAGCCCTACCGGGCAAATAAACACTGAAGCTTTCTTT. It is translated as CASSPTGQINTEAFF.

V is TRBV10-3 and J is TRBJ1-5, with TRBD1 as a possible D gene (5 bases). The germline V gene encodes CDR1 ENHRY and CDR2 SYGVKD. V dropped 8 bases and J dropped 5 bases, with 10 bases sitting between them. The CDR3 has 12 amino acids. Written as DNA, the CDR3 is TGTGCCATCGGGAAAGGGGATCAGCCCCAGCATTTT. As protein: CAIGKGDQPQHF.

The V call is TRBV19, the J call TRBJ2-3; 15 bases map to TRBD2. Germline CDR1 reads LNHDA; CDR2 reads SQIVND (reference sequence). CDR3 length: 16 amino acids. With 6 bases clipped from V and 5 bases from J, the junction kept 6 bases outside the gene matches. The CDR3 nucleotides are TGTGCCAGTAGGACGGGACTAGCGGGAGGAGGAGATACGCAGTATTTT. Protein sequence: CASRTGLAGGGDTQYF.

This chain uses TRBV13 with TRBJ2-7, with D tentatively TRBD1 or TRBD2 (6 bases each). The CDR3 is 16 amino acids. Germline V CDR1 and CDR2: PRHDT, FYEKMQ (reference sequence). V was cut by 3 bases and J by 1 base, with 16 bases left in between. As DNA, the CDR3 is TGTGCCAGCAGCTTGTCGCGCCGGGGGCTATCCTACGAGCAGTACTTC. Protein sequence: CASSLSRRGLSYEQYF.